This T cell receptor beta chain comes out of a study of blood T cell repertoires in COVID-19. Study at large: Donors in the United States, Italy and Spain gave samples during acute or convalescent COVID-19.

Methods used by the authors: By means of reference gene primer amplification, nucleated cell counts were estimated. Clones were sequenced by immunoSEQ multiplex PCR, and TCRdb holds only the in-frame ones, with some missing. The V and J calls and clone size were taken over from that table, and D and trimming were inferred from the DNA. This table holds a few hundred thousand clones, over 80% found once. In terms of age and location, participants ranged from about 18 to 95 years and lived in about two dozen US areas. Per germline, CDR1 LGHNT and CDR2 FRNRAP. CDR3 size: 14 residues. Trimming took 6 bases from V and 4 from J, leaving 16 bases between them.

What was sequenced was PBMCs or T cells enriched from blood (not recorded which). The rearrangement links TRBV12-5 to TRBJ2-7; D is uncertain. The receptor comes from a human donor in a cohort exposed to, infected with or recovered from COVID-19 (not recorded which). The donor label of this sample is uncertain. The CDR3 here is CASGTTWAFYEQYF. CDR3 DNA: TGTGCTAGTGGCACAACATGGGCCTTTTACGAGCAGTACTTC.